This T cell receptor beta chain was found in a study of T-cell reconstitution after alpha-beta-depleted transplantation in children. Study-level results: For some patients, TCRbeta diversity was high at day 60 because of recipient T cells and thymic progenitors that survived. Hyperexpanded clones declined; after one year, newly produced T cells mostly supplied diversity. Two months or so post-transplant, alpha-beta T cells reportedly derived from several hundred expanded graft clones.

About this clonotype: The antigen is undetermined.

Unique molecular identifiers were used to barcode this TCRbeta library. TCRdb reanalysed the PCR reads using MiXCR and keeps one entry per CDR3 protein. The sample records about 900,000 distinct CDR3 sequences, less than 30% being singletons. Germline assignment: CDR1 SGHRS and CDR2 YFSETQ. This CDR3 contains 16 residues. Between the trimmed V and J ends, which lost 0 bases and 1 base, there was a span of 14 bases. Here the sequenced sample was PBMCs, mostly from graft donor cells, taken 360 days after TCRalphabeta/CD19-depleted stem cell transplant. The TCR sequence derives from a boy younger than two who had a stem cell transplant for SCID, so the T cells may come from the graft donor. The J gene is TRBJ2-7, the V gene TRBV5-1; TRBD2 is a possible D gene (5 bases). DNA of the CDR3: TGCGCCAGCAGCTTGGATCCGGCGGGCAGTTCCTACGAGCAGTACTTC. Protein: CASSLDPAGSSYEQYF.